The 21 T cell receptor beta chains presented below share a single source sample, sequenced in a study of identifying expanded T cells in peripheral blood. The protocol was immunoSEQ multiplex PCR, while the TCRdb copy is restricted to in-frame clones and leaves out a portion. There are about 100,000 clones in the sample; around 90% occur only once, and about 5.9% lies in the top ten. Sequencing was done on a sample of blood. These receptors originate from a person aged 18 to 70 in good health.

V is TRBV10-3 and J is TRBJ2-2, with 8 bases that match TRBD1. This CDR3 spans 16 amino acids. Trimming cost V 3 bases and J 0 bases; bases outside gene matches: 3. Germline V gene lookup returns CDR1 ENHRY and CDR2 SYGVKD. The CDR3 sequence is CAISDLGQANTGELFF. CDR3 bases: TGTGCCATCAGTGACCTGGGACAGGCGAACACCGGGGAGCTGTTTTTT.

CDR3 sequence: CASSRVGGDMNTGELFF. The DNA for the CDR3 is TGTGCCAGTAGCCGAGTCGGAGGGGACATGAACACCGGGGAGCTGTTTTTT. This chain uses TRBV19 with TRBJ2-2; D possibly matches TRBD1 or TRBD2 (6 bases each). Germline CDR1 is LNHDA and CDR2 is SQIVND (reference sequence). This CDR3 region has 17 residues. Trimming shortened V by 6 bases and J by 1 base, and 18 bases separated the two germline ends.

This chain joins TRBV30 and TRBJ1-1, with TRBD1 matching 7 bases. V dropped 3 bases and J dropped 4; count of bases not matched to a gene: 2. The germline CDR1 and CDR2 sequences are GTSNPN and SVGIG (reference sequence). This CDR3 comprises 12 residues. CDR3 sequence (DNA): TGTGCCTGGAGCCCAGGGGGCACTGAAGCTTTCTTT. This codes for CAWSPGGTEAFF. Filled out from reference TRBV30 and TRBJ1-1, the complete variable domain reads SQTIHQWPATLVQPVGSPLSLECTVEGTSNPNLYWYRQAAGRGLQLLFYSVGIGQISSEVPQNLSASRPQDRQFILSSKKLLLSDSGFYLCAWSPGGTEAFFGQGTRLTVV.

The CDR3 bases are TGTGCCAGCAGCTTAGCGGCGTGGGCAGGGAACACTGAAGCTTTCTTT. Its translation is CASSLAAWAGNTEAFF. V is TRBV7-2 and J is TRBJ1-1; D not resolved. The CDR3 length is 16 residues. The germline V and J ends were trimmed by 0 bases and 1 base, with 12 bases remaining between them. Germline V gene lookup returns CDR1 SGHTA and CDR2 FQGNSA.

This clone was observed a single time. The genes are TRBV18 and TRBJ1-5; 7 bases match TRBD1. Germline V gene data show CDR1 as KGHSH and CDR2 as LQKENI. Trimming removed 2 bases from V and 7 bases from J; junction bases left unmatched: 8. The CDR3 extends over 15 amino acids. This CDR3 reads CASSPTGAAGQPQHF. In DNA, the CDR3 is TGTGCCAGCTCACCAACAGGGGCGGCCGGACAGCCCCAGCATTTT.

This clone was observed a single time. This rearrangement joins TRBV6-5 to TRBJ1-1; D possibly corresponds to TRBD1 (6 bases). Germline CDR1 reads MNHEY; CDR2 reads SVGAGI. CDR3 length equals 12 residues. V dropped 7 bases and J dropped 6 bases, with 12 bases sitting between them. The CDR3: CASNRGGAEAFF. As DNA, the CDR3 is TGTGCCAGCAATAGGGGGGGAGCTGAAGCTTTCTTT.

The chain has TRBV5-1 and TRBJ1-5; TRBD1 agrees at 9 bases. Germline V gene lookup returns CDR1 SGHRS and CDR2 YFSETQ. The junction had 10 bases not matched to a gene; V was cut back by 3 bases and J by 6 bases. This CDR3 comprises 16 residues. The CDR3 DNA sequence: TGCGCCAGCAGCTCGGGCGGACAGGGGTCGGGTCAGCCCCAGCATTTT. This sequence encodes CASSSGGQGSGQPQHF.

The chain is built from TRBV30 and TRBJ1-1, with TRBD1 matching 8 bases. After removal of 4 bases from V and 1 base from J, the junction contained 14 bases not matched to a gene. The CDR3 has 17 residues. Germline assignment: CDR1 GTSNPN and CDR2 SVGIG (reference sequence). The CDR3 DNA follows: TGTGCCTGGACCTCTCGAAACCTTGGACAGGGGAACACTGAAGCTTTCTTT. It specifies CAWTSRNLGQGNTEAFF.

This clone came up once. The chain joins TRBV7-9 to TRBJ2-3; D gene unclear. Germline assignment: CDR1 SEHNR and CDR2 FQNEAQ (reference sequence). Trimming stripped 5 bases from V and 0 bases from J, with 12 bases between. The CDR3 runs to 15 residues. The CDR3 nucleotides read TGTGCCAGCAGCACATCGGACGGAAGCACAGATACGCAGTATTTT. It specifies CASSTSDGSTDTQYF.

The gene calls are TRBV5-1 and TRBJ1-2; D gene uncertain. Trimming took 4 bases from V and 3 from J, leaving 16 bases between them. The CDR3 sequence is 15 residues long. CDR1 SGHRS and CDR2 YFSETQ come from the germline V gene. The CDR3 is CASSPLGLGDYGYTF. As DNA, the CDR3 is TGCGCCAGCAGCCCTTTAGGGCTTGGGGACTATGGCTACACCTTC.

This clone turned up a few times. The chain combines TRBV27 with TRBJ1-2, with D unclear. Germline V CDR1 and CDR2: MNHEY, SMNVEV (reference sequence). The CDR3 runs 13 residues. Trimming took off 3 bases at V and 8 bases at J, with 13 bases between the two ends. The CDR3 spells CASSLGDRTGYTF. Here the CDR3 DNA reads TGTGCCAGCAGTTTGGGAGACCGGACGGGCTACACCTTC.

The rearrangement links TRBV28 to TRBJ1-2; TRBD1 aligns across 7 bases. The CDR3 length is 15 residues. The germline CDR1 and CDR2 sequences are MDHEN and SYDVKM. The J segment lost 4 bases and the V segment lost 2 bases, leaving 7 bases of the junction unmatched. The CDR3 loop is CASSLALRGGYGYTF. Written as DNA, the CDR3 is TGTGCCAGCAGTTTAGCACTCAGGGGGGGCTATGGCTACACCTTC.

The V call is TRBV15, the J call TRBJ1-1; D gene ambiguous. Germline lookup yields CDR1 LNHNV and CDR2 YYDKDF (reference sequence). Trimming took 8 bases from V and 0 from J, leaving 16 bases between them. The CDR3 totals 15 residues. CDR3 nucleotide sequence: TGTGCCACCCAACCAAACCTCGAGATGAACACTGAAGCTTTCTTT. Amino acids: CATQPNLEMNTEAFF.

V is TRBV7-9 and J is TRBJ2-5; 9 bases fit TRBD1. CDR3 length: 14 amino acids. Germline V gene lookup returns CDR1 SEHNR and CDR2 FQNEAQ (reference sequence). Trimming cost V 3 bases and J 4 bases; bases outside gene matches: 3. The CDR3 region has the DNA TGTGCCAGCAGCTTTGACAGGGGGATAGAGACCCAGTACTTC. Translation gives CASSFDRGIETQYF.

The chain uses TRBV7-3 and TRBJ1-1, with 8 bases lining up with TRBD1. The CDR3 consists of 15 residues. V lost 4 bases, J lost 0 bases, and 4 bases stayed unmatched. Germline V CDR1 and CDR2: SGHTA, FQGTGA. Here the CDR3 DNA reads TGTGCCAGCAGCTACAGACAGGGGATGAACACTGAAGCTTTCTTT. Its translation is CASSYRQGMNTEAFF.

The rearrangement links TRBV11-3 to TRBJ2-1, with 9 positions matching TRBD2. Germline values: CDR1 SGHNT, CDR2 YENEEA. The V gene end was trimmed by 5 bases and the J gene end by 9 bases; junction bases not matched to a gene: 11. CDR3 length: 15 amino acids. CDR3 sequence (DNA): TGTGCCAGCAGCCCTAGGGCTAGCGGGAATGGTGAGCAGTTCTTC. It yields the protein CASSPRASGNGEQFF.

The rearrangement joins TRBV7-3 to TRBJ2-5; 7 bases map to TRBD2. Germline CDR1 and CDR2: SGHTA and FQGTGA. Trimming cost V 2 bases and J 5 bases; bases outside gene matches: 11. The CDR3 contains 16 residues. In DNA form, the CDR3 reads TGTGCCAGCAGCTTAGGAGCGGGAACACAGTGGGAGACCCAGTACTTC. This gives the protein CASSLGAGTQWETQYF.

The gene calls are TRBV9 and TRBJ2-7; 10 bases fit TRBD1. The ends lost 5 bases at V and 4 bases at J; junction bases unmatched: 3. This CDR3 comprises 13 residues. The germline CDR1 and CDR2 sequences are SGDLS and YYNGEE. The CDR3 loop reads CASSGDRGYEQYF. CDR3 DNA: TGTGCCAGCAGTGGGGACAGGGGATACGAGCAGTACTTC.

V and J are TRBV11-2 and TRBJ1-3; 7 bases line up with TRBD1. CDR3 size: 18 residues. CDR1 is SGHAT, CDR2 FQNNGV, per germline. Trimming took 5 bases from V and 0 from J; bases not matched to a gene: 13. The CDR3 protein is CASSPTGARGDSGNTIYF. CDR3 nucleotides: TGTGCCAGCAGCCCCACCGGGGCCAGGGGGGACTCTGGAAACACCATATATTTT.

This clone was seen just once. The gene calls are TRBV2 and TRBJ2-3, with D possibly being TRBD1 (6 bases). The CDR3 consists of 14 residues. Germline V gives CDR1 SNHLY, CDR2 FYNNEI. V was trimmed by 7 bases and J by 4 bases, leaving 15 bases between them. CDR3 amino acids: CASKNRVLSDTQYF. The DNA of the CDR3 is TGTGCCAGCAAGAACAGGGTATTATCAGATACGCAGTATTTT. Together with reference TRBV2 and TRBJ2-3, the CDR3 gives the full variable domain: EPEVTQTPSHQVTQMGQEVILRCVPISNHLYFYWYRQILGQKVEFLVSFYNNEISEKSEIFDDQFSVERPDGSNFTLKIRSTKLEDSAMYFCASKNRVLSDTQYFGPGTRLTVL.

This clone has a single count. The chain joins TRBV11-2 to TRBJ2-1; no reliable D call. Germline CDR1 SGHAT, CDR2 FQNNGV. V was pared by 3 bases and J by 10 bases, with 10 bases between. The CDR3 consists of 12 residues. The CDR3, as DNA: TGTGCCAGCAGCTTGGAGTATGGGGAGCAGTTCTTC. Protein: CASSLEYGEQFF.